This T cell receptor (beta chain) was found in a study of cytomegalovirus exposure and HLA in healthy donors (dated by TCRdb to 2015 to 2018). At the level of the whole study: An earlier analysis of 587 of the donors reported about 280 Gb of sequence data and approximately 120 million unique TCR beta sequences obtained from roughly 180 million T cells. The study was designed to test whether signatures of past pathogen exposure could be identified by cataloging public T cell receptors. Typing coverage varied by locus: roughly 620-640 donors for A, B, C, DRB1 and DQB1; more than 500 for DQA1; around 610 for DPA1; 400 to 480 for DPB1. The study combined high-throughput TCR immunosequencing, statistical association of individual TCRs with disease status, and machine learning to predict cytomegalovirus infection status. An earlier analysis of around 580 of the donors used high-throughput TCR beta sequencing to judge whether each TCR beta V gene segment behaved as functional or pseudogenic. Among around 400 genotyped donors of the cohort, an average of about 240,000 unique TCR beta nucleotide sequences were sequenced per donor, 15% to 20% of them non-productive. The genetic ancestry cluster associated with self-reported Caucasian donors included 80% to 90% of the roughly 360 genotyped donors. About 300 gigabases of sequencing data and about 92 million unique TCR sequences made up an early release that covered around 640 HLA-typed donors. Donor age, sex, ethnicity and CMV serostatus were compiled together with the repertoire data. A handful of DR-DQ haplotypes were treated as single units for association and clustering because of strong linkage in the cohort. Along with the approximately 600-subject first cohort, a separate validation cohort of about 110 different subjects was used. A later genetic analysis used genome-wide SNP genotypes for about 60% of the roughly 700 donors, treating that subset as a discovery cohort. To study patterns of TCR occurrence, a later analysis re-analyzed previously published TCR beta repertoires from around 670 donors and added high-resolution HLA genotyping. Rather than drawing on any new phenotypic data, the later analysis identified candidate immune exposures from TCR beta sequences and the way those sequences occurred across donors. Every repertoire in the discovery cohort had been generated on one and the same sequencing platform. The study profiled the T cell repertoires of about 640 subjects by immunosequencing and related them to cytomegalovirus serostatus. HLA typing included class I and class II loci at four-digit resolution. What the study reported, not specific to this receptor: Most TCR sequences were observed very rarely across donors, whereas some public TCRs were present in many individuals. It was suggested by the authors that the approach could potentially be generalized to other disease states and immunological phenotypes. In a later genetic analysis, a missense DCLRE1C variant was associated with V-gene and J-gene trimming of TCR beta chains, and the association was replicated in an independent cohort. A further reported finding was that TCR beta sequences accurately predicted the HLA-A and HLA-B alleles for most subjects in the first cohort. In both the original and validation cohorts, the classifier was reported to diagnose cytomegalovirus status with high specificity and sensitivity. A cluster of highly shared sequence variants was judged likely to be a technical artifact of the sequencing pipeline. CMV serostatus was the only immune exposure information available for the cohort. At a false discovery rate of 0.05, a later analysis linked under 20,000 TCR beta sequences to specific HLA alleles. The study gave a list of some 150 TCR beta chains associated with cytomegalovirus. When HLA alleles, especially DR and DQ, strongly co-occurred, TCR associations were difficult to assign to individual alleles. Because the 87-base-pair reads could not distinguish some IMGT-functional V segments, including TRBV6-2 and TRBV6-3, those segments were excluded. In a later analysis, most CMV-associated TCR beta chains were found to appear HLA-restricted, with HLA associations seemingly driven largely by CMV exposure. According to a later analysis, parvovirus B19, influenza, CMV and Epstein-Barr virus appeared linked to several top co-occurrence clusters. In an earlier analysis of 587 of the donors, most TCR beta V segments appeared in productive rearrangements about 87% or about 30% of the time, broadly matching IMGT annotations. The cohort was sequenced for TCR beta chains only, and without alpha or paired-chain data the features that could be detected were limited. The presence/absence analyses assumed that sequencing depth was roughly uniform across donors, and that assumption may not be true. Compared with the 666-donor mean, donors in an Asian-associated ancestry cluster had fewer N-insertions in productive TCRs, according to a later genetic analysis. Linkage disequilibrium might explain the correlated functional status among segregating V segments, but an unknown experimental factor could not be ruled out. According to a later analysis, TCR association rates differed among HLA loci, with DRB1 alleles showing the most associated TCRs and HLA-C alleles showing the fewest. In a later analysis, HLA-associated TCR beta chains were found to be more clonally expanded and to have lower generation probabilities than equally common non-associated chains. Because counts were too low, some 17 rarely observed V segments, including chromosome 9 orphons, were left out of the earlier analysis of a few hundred of the donors. A few of the identified cytomegalovirus-associated TCR beta chains were confirmed in vitro to be specific for cytomegalovirus antigens. Because HLA typing was missing for some donors at each locus, association tests included only the typed subset.

In the germline V gene, CDR1 corresponds to MDHEN and CDR2 to SYDVKM. V lost 5 bases and J lost 3 bases, and the count of bases not matched to a germline gene is 9. The CDR3, cysteine through phenylalanine, is 17 amino acids long. Here the CDR3 DNA is all that survives: 51 bases in frame from base 1. The cohort consisted of hundreds of healthy bone marrow donors. At the time of sampling, every cohort member was nominally healthy, though immune exposures that went unrecorded were likely present. The donor was CMV seropositive and was included in the group of around 300 seropositive cohort members. Each donor provided a peripheral blood sample, and peripheral blood mononuclear cells were used for TCR beta sequencing. The Qiagen DNeasy Blood Extraction Kit was used to extract genomic DNA from the blood cell samples. To note about this clone: There is no known antigen for this receptor. Base qualities are not provided; no much larger clone lies one nucleotide away.

Libraries were built with the immunoSEQ multiplex PCR assay. A mixture of 60 forward primers for TCR Vbeta segments and 13 reverse primers for TCR Jbeta segments was used in the multiplex PCR. A multiplex PCR assay on genomic DNA amplified the CDR3 region of rearranged TCR beta genes. Amplified TCR beta libraries were sequenced as 87-base-pair reads on the Illumina HiSeq System. Per the authors' processing: A later analysis tallied roughly 80 million unique TCR beta chains across the 550 to 850 repertoires, and about 12 million of those chains were shared by two or more donors. A nearest-neighbor algorithm error-corrected the raw reads and collapsed the reads into unique sequences, merging closely related sequences to remove PCR and sequencing errors. To assign V, D and J gene segments, CDR3 sequences were aligned to IMGT reference sequences. For a sequence to be retained, at least a six-nucleotide match to both a V gene segment and a J gene segment was required. Rearrangements were called productive when the CDR3 lacked stop codons and stayed in frame with V and J; all others were non-productive. Following IMGT convention, CDR3 was defined as the stretch from the second conserved V-encoded cysteine up to the conserved J-encoded phenylalanine. In an earlier analysis of 500 to 650 of the donors, sequences lacking an unambiguous match to a single V gene segment were excluded. An earlier analysis of just under 600 of the donors called V segments functional above 56.7% productive rearrangements and segregating when the between-donor standard deviation exceeded 5%. A statistical classification framework was built for diagnosing cytomegalovirus status from the catalog of TCR beta chain sequences. In a later analysis, V and J genes were assigned by comparing TCR nucleotide sequences against IMGT/GENE-DB human TR gene sequences. A later analysis assigned CDR3 sequences and most-parsimonious VDJ recombination scenarios with the TCRdist pipeline. In a later analysis, each TCR beta chain was defined by its CDR3 amino acid sequence together with its V-gene family, and reads without a unique V-gene family were excluded. A later analysis removed 550 to 650 highly shared, low-generation-probability nucleotide sequences to deal with suspected cross-contamination and a sequencing artifact. For each public chain, a later analysis derived a clonal expansion index from normalized ranks of inferred template counts within each repertoire. A later analysis computed generation probabilities with a VDJ recombination model fitted to out-of-frame rearrangements, and checked the results against IGoR. A later analysis scored TCR-TCR, TCR-HLA and TCR-CMV co-occurrence with hypergeometric tests, applying a repertoire-size bias correction to TCR pairs. To estimate false discovery rates, a later analysis permuted the HLA or CMV assignments 20 times. In a later analysis, co-occurring TCRs were grouped using DBSCAN, with TCRdist sequence similarity added in when clustering inside HLA-allele-positive subsets. For co-occurrence clustering, repertoires with fewer than 30,000 or more than 120,000 public chains were excluded, along with roughly five repertoires with anomalous nucleotide sharing. Not all clones reach the TCRdb copy of this immuneACCESS table, which keeps in-frame sequences only. Checked studies attribute under half of the gap to unresolved V genes and leave the rest unexplained. Clonal size and the V and J genes are those of that table, whereas D and trimming came from the DNA. The sample includes approximately 170,000 clones, with 81% observed a single time. Approximately 1.2% of the sample is taken by the ten largest.

This clonotype was obtained from a man aged 50-60 years in good health and CMV-seropositive. This sequence uses TRBV28 and TRBJ2-1; 11 bases in the junction line up with TRBD2. The sequencing input was PBMCs. The CDR3 reads CASSPPGGLAGYNEQFF. The nucleotide sequence reads as follows: TGTGCCAGCAGTCCCCCCGGCGGACTAGCGGGCTACAATGAGCAGTTCTTC.